This T cell receptor beta chain was captured in a study of blood T cells in healthy people across ages. Findings and caveats of the study: PBMCs left unsorted prevented a conclusive naive versus antigen-experienced comparison.

Healthy Caucasian individuals from Russia aged roughly 6 to 95 were enrolled as donors. Every donor gave 8.5 to 10 milliliters of peripheral blood. Through a sample-barcoded 5' primer and a J-beta primer mix, a second PCR was run for 7 to 11 cycles. TCRdb re-called the 5' RACE reads through MiXCR, storing one row per CDR3 protein. Among fewer than 2,000,000 distinct CDR3 sequences, about 39% were seen once, and the ten largest hold around 23%. The sample holds a few counts of this clonotype. Its antigen is currently unknown. The origin of this receptor is a human donor in good health. Input material: blood.

CDR3 DNA: TGTGCCAGCAATCCTACAGGCAACTATGGCTACACCTTC. Protein product: CASNPTGNYGYTF. This chain links TRBV6-6 with TRBJ1-2; maybe TRBD1 (5 bases). Trimming removed 7 bases from V and 2 bases from J, with 11 bases in between. The CDR3 sequence is 13 residues long. Germline values: CDR1 MNHNY, CDR2 SVGAGI (reference sequence).